The 4 T cell receptor beta chains in this list originate from one sample, sequenced in a study of blood T cell repertoires in COVID-19. Method: immunoSEQ multiplex PCR; TCRdb's copy keeps in-frame clones and lacks some. Of over 40,000 clones listed, 83% are singletons. What was sequenced was peripheral blood. These receptors were taken from a man aged 35 to 55 with acute or convalescent COVID-19.

This clone was counted a few times. The V and J genes are TRBV11-2 and TRBJ2-5; D is ambiguous. CDR3 length: 16 residues. Per the germline V gene, CDR1 is SGHAT and CDR2 is FQNNGV. Trimming shortened V by 6 bases and J by 7 bases, and 24 bases separated the two germline ends. The CDR3: CASRDQNGFFPVTQYF. CDR3 in DNA: TGTGCCAGCAGAGACCAAAACGGGTTTTTCCCTGTGACCCAGTACTTC. Complete variable domain (other parts from reference TRBV11-2 and TRBJ2-5): EAGVAQSPRYKIIEKRQSVAFWCNPISGHATLYWYQQILGQGPKLLIQFQNNGVVDDSQLPKDRFSAERLKGVDSTLKIQPAKLEDSAVYLCASRDQNGFFPVTQYFGPGTRLLVL.

J is TRBJ1-5 and V is TRBV20-1; 7 nucleotides match TRBD1. The CDR3 covers 11 residues. Looked up from germline, CDR1 is DFQATT and CDR2 is SNEGSKA (reference sequence). Unmatched junction bases numbered 4, after V lost 4 bases and J lost 10 bases. CDR3: CSATTGVPQHF. CDR3 sequence (DNA): TGCAGTGCTACAACAGGGGTACCCCAGCATTTT.

The sample holds a few counts of this clone. The rearrangement uses TRBV7-2 and TRBJ2-7, with D possibly being TRBD2 (6 bases). V gave up 5 bases and J gave up 4 bases, with 21 bases separating them. The CDR3 totals 16 residues. The germline gives CDR1 SGHTA, CDR2 FQGNSA. The DNA of the CDR3 is TGTGCCAGCAGCCTCCTGGCCGGGAGAGAAGGGTACGAGCAGTACTTC. Translation: CASSLLAGREGYEQYF.

The rearrangement links TRBV3-1 (or the pseudogene TRBV3-2) to TRBJ1-6; 8 bases match TRBD1. V lost 7 bases, J lost 6 bases, and 8 bases stayed unmatched. Looked up from germline, CDR1 is LGHDT and CDR2 is YNNKEL (reference sequence). The CDR3 totals 15 residues. The CDR3 nucleotides are TGTGCCAGCACCCGGACAGGGAATATTAATTCACCCCTCCACTTT. It is translated as CASTRTGNINSPLHF.